Each of the 32 T cell receptor beta chains below was sequenced from the same sample in a study of shared clonotypes between healthy human individuals. The protocol was immunoSEQ multiplex PCR, while the TCRdb copy is restricted to in-frame clones and leaves out a portion. The data hold around 2.5 million clones, with approximately 93% observed a single time. The sample consisted of naive CD4+ T cells from PBMCs. Subset defined: CD45RA+ positively selected. These receptors came from a man aged 18 to 29 in good health. Some clones in this sample may be carry-over from other donors' samples.

This clone appeared once. The gene calls are TRBV7-9 and TRBJ1-1, with a weak D call TRBD1 (5 bases). Trimming left V 6 bases short and J 1 base short, with 18 bases between. The CDR3 sequence is 16 residues long. Germline V gene sequence: CDR1 SEHNR, CDR2 FQNEAQ (reference sequence). CDR3 nucleotides: TGTGCCAGCAGGGACTGGGGCGGCGGACCGAACACTGAAGCTTTCTTT. The encoded protein is CASRDWGGGPNTEAFF.

The rearrangement joins TRBV4-2 to TRBJ2-3, with a weak D call TRBD1 (6 bases). V lost 2 bases, J lost 5 bases, and 11 bases lay in between. The germline V gene has CDR1 LGHNA and CDR2 YNFKEQ. This CDR3 is built from 14 residues. The CDR3 DNA follows: TGTGCCAGCAGCCAAAGGGGGAGTGGAGATACGCAGTATTTT. Its protein is CASSQRGSGDTQYF.

V usage is TRBV29-1 and J usage is TRBJ2-3; 11 bases are shared with TRBD2. Germline trimming cut 8 bases from V and 3 bases from J; bases unmatched to any gene: 7. Germline lookup yields CDR1 SQVTM and CDR2 ANQGSEA. The CDR3 contains 14 residues. The CDR3, as DNA: TGCAGCTCCCTGGGACTAGCGGTTACAGATACGCAGTATTTT. This gives the protein CSSLGLAVTDTQYF.

The chain employs TRBV7-8 and TRBJ2-3; D remains unclear. With 1 base removed from V and 5 bases from J, the gap between germline ends came to 7 bases. The CDR3 is 13 amino acids. In germline, CDR1 is SGHVS, CDR2 FQNEAQ. CDR3 in DNA: TGTGCCAGCAGCTTAGACCGTCAAGATACGCAGTATTTT. Translating gives CASSLDRQDTQYF.

This chain joins TRBV11-2 and TRBJ2-2, with D tentatively TRBD1 or TRBD2 (5 bases each). In germline, CDR1 is SGHAT, CDR2 FQNNGV. The CDR3 has 14 amino acids. V was cut by 3 bases and J by 6 bases, with 11 bases left in between. Written as DNA, the CDR3 is TGTGCCAGCAGCTTTACGGGGCCGCCCGGGGAGCTGTTTTTT. This encodes CASSFTGPPGELFF.

This chain connects TRBV7-8 to TRBJ1-3, with 8 bases matching TRBD1. V lost 4 bases, J lost 4 bases, and 0 bases stayed unmatched. Germline V gene sequence: CDR1 SGHVS, CDR2 FQNEAQ. The CDR3 covers 13 residues. The CDR3 here is CASSWDRGNTIYF. The CDR3 bases are TGTGCCAGCAGCTGGGACAGGGGAAACACCATATATTTT.

Notes on this clone: At the DNA level, this CDR3 is encoded by other sequences in the same sample as well. The rearrangement joins TRBV18 to TRBJ2-3; D is unresolved. Germline CDR1 KGHSH, CDR2 LQKENI. CDR3 length: 13 amino acids. The germline V and J ends were trimmed by 3 bases and 1 base, with 5 bases remaining between them. CDR3 protein: CASSPSGTDTQYF. The CDR3 region has the DNA TGTGCCAGCTCACCTTCGGGCACAGATACGCAGTATTTT.

This clone occurred a few times. This chain joins TRBV30 and TRBJ1-1; no clear D gene. This CDR3 comprises 15 residues. From germline, CDR1 is GTSNPN and CDR2 SVGIG (reference sequence). The V gene lost 0 bases and the J gene lost 0 bases, with 11 bases spanning the gap. The chain's CDR3 is CAWSVRAAMNTEAFF. Written as DNA, the CDR3 is TGTGCCTGGAGTGTAAGAGCTGCGATGAACACTGAAGCTTTCTTT.

The CDR3, as DNA: TGTGCCAGCAGCTTTGGACAGGGTGACTATGGCTACACCTTC. Its protein product is CASSFGQGDYGYTF. J is TRBJ1-2 and V is TRBV5-4; 8 bases line up with TRBD1. Germline V gene data show CDR1 as SGHNT and CDR2 as YYREEE (reference sequence). The CDR3 runs 14 residues. After removal of 2 bases from V and 3 bases from J, the junction contained 3 bases not matched to a gene.

V usage is TRBV14 and J usage is TRBJ2-7, with D possibly matching TRBD1 (6 bases). The CDR3 runs to 20 residues. Per the germline V gene, CDR1 is SGHDN and CDR2 is FVKESK. Trimming cost V 2 bases and J 0 bases, with 26 bases left between them. CDR3 in amino acids: CASSQSENLDSIFSSYEQYF. Written as DNA, the CDR3 is TGTGCCAGCAGCCAATCCGAAAACCTGGACAGCATATTTAGCTCCTACGAGCAGTACTTC.

This clone has a single count. This chain links TRBV2 with TRBJ1-1; 9 bases match TRBD1. The CDR3 totals 14 residues. The junction had 9 bases not matched to a gene; V was cut back by 7 bases and J by 6 bases. Germline assignment: CDR1 SNHLY and CDR2 FYNNEI. DNA of the CDR3: TGTGCCAGCAACCCCCGGGACAGGGCTGCTGAAGCTTTCTTT. This gives the protein CASNPRDRAAEAFF.

This clone was observed a single time. The CDR3 nucleotides read TGTGCCAGCGGCTGGGGACAGCACACCGGGGAGCTGTTTTTT. This gives the protein CASGWGQHTGELFF. The chain has TRBV9 and TRBJ2-2; TRBD1 aligns across 7 bases. The V gene end was trimmed by 7 bases and the J gene end by 3 bases; junction bases not matched to a gene: 6. This CDR3 has 14 amino acids. Looked up from germline, CDR1 is SGDLS and CDR2 is YYNGEE.

Note on this clone: The same CDR3 arises from other DNA sequences in this sample as well. The J gene is TRBJ1-2, the V gene TRBV9; 8 nucleotides match TRBD1. The ends lost 4 bases at V and 2 bases at J; junction bases unmatched: 1. Per the germline V gene, CDR1 is SGDLS and CDR2 is YYNGEE. This CDR3 region has 13 residues. CDR3 nucleotide sequence: TGTGCCAGCAGCCGGACAGGGAACTATGGCTACACCTTC. Protein sequence: CASSRTGNYGYTF. Full variable domain (rest looked up from reference TRBV9 and TRBJ1-2): DSGVTQTPKHLITATGQRVTLRCSPRSGDLSVYWYQQSLDQGLQFLIQYYNGEERAKGNILERFSAQQFPDLHSELNLSSLELGDSALYFCASSRTGNYGYTFGSGTRLTVV.

The V and J genes are TRBV6-5 and TRBJ1-4; D uncertain. The CDR3 sequence is 14 residues long. Trimming pared 6 bases from V and 0 bases from J, leaving 8 bases between. Germline V gene data show CDR1 as MNHEY and CDR2 as SVGAGI. The CDR3 DNA is TGTGCCAGCAGAGAAACAGCAACTAATGAAAAACTGTTTTTT. Translation gives CASRETATNEKLFF.

The chain has TRBV7-8 and TRBJ1-1, with TRBD1 as a possible D gene (5 bases). The CDR3 is 16 residues long. Trimming shortened V by 1 base and J by 0 bases, and 12 bases separated the two germline ends. Germline V gene sequence: CDR1 SGHVS, CDR2 FQNEAQ. CDR3 DNA: TGTGCCAGCAGCTTAGAGGGGCGGGGGGTGAACACTGAAGCTTTCTTT. Its translation: CASSLEGRGVNTEAFF.

The V gene is TRBV5-1, the J gene TRBJ2-3; TRBD2 aligns across 8 bases. Germline V gene data show CDR1 as SGHRS and CDR2 as YFSETQ. The CDR3 extends over 12 amino acids. J was trimmed by 10 bases and V by 7 bases; bases with no gene match: 8. The CDR3 nucleotides are TGCGCCAGCGCCCCCGGGACTAGACCGCAGTATTTT. Protein product: CASAPGTRPQYF.

The J gene is TRBJ2-2, the V gene TRBV15, with TRBD2 as a possible D gene (5 bases). With 8 bases removed from V and 3 bases from J, the gap between germline ends came to 19 bases. The germline gives CDR1 LNHNV, CDR2 YYDKDF (reference sequence). This CDR3 region has 16 residues. The CDR3 region is CATPKRRDVYTGELFF. CDR3 in DNA: TGTGCCACCCCCAAACGCCGGGATGTGTACACCGGGGAGCTGTTTTTT.

This clone came up once. The V gene is TRBV7-2, the J gene TRBJ2-3; perhaps TRBD1 as D (6 bases). The CDR3 has 12 amino acids. Looked up from germline, CDR1 is SGHTA and CDR2 is FQGNSA. V was clipped by 4 bases and J by 7 bases, with 9 bases between them. DNA for the CDR3: TGTGCCAGCAGCTCTAGGGGGTATACGCAGTATTTT. The encoded protein is CASSSRGYTQYF.

DNA for the CDR3: TGTGCCAGCAGTGAATCGGGTAGCGGGATTGCAGATACGCAGTATTTT. It is translated as CASSESGSGIADTQYF. The J gene is TRBJ2-3, the V gene TRBV6-1; 8 nucleotides align to TRBD2. Germline V lookup: CDR1 MNHNS, CDR2 SASEGT. The CDR3 length is 16 residues. The J segment lost 4 bases and the V segment lost 2 bases, leaving 8 bases of the junction unmatched.

J is TRBJ2-5 and V is TRBV9, with TRBD2 as a possible D gene (5 bases). Germline-derived CDR1 and CDR2 are SGDLS and YYNGEE. CDR3 length: 14 residues. V was trimmed by 7 bases and J by 1 base, leaving 14 bases between them. DNA of the CDR3: TGTGCCAGCTCACTACTCGGGGTCCAAGAGACCCAGTACTTC. Its protein product is CASSLLGVQETQYF.

V usage is TRBV5-1 and J usage is TRBJ2-4, with 10 nucleotides matching TRBD2. Germline CDR1 reads SGHRS; CDR2 reads YFSETQ. The CDR3 is 15 residues long. V shed 1 base, J shed 6 bases, and the junction held 4 bases outside the gene matches. CDR3 protein: CASSLMGLATNIQYF. The CDR3 coding sequence is TGCGCCAGCAGCTTGATGGGACTAGCGACAAACATTCAGTACTTC.

In regard to this clone: In the same sample, other DNA sequences code for this CDR3. The rearrangement joins TRBV30 to TRBJ2-7; TRBD2 is a possible D gene (5 bases). There are 11 residues in the CDR3. V shed 5 bases and J shed 2 bases, with 7 bases lying between them. Per germline, CDR1 GTSNPN and CDR2 SVGIG (reference sequence). This chain's CDR3 is CAWGGTYEQYF. CDR3 DNA sequence: TGTGCCTGGGGAGGAACCTACGAGCAGTACTTC.

The chain combines TRBV19 with TRBJ2-1; a weak D match, TRBD2 (7 bases). Germline CDR1 reads LNHDA; CDR2 reads SQIVND (reference sequence). This CDR3 has 15 amino acids. Trimming left V 5 bases short and J 3 bases short, with 14 bases between. The CDR3 is CASSARGGVYNEQFF. The DNA of the CDR3 is TGTGCCAGTAGTGCACGAGGGGGGGTCTACAATGAGCAGTTCTTC.

As for this clone: At one boundary the junction diverges from the germline segment, which might be a read error. This chain joins TRBV7-9 and TRBJ2-2, with 9 bases identical to TRBD1. Per the germline V gene, CDR1 is SEHNR and CDR2 is FQNEAQ (reference sequence). This CDR3 is built from 15 residues. CDR3 in DNA: TGTGCCAGCAGCCCCGGGACAGGGAACCCCGGGGAGCTGTTTTTT. It translates to CASSPGTGNPGELFF. Full variable domain (remainder filled in from reference TRBV7-9 and TRBJ2-2): DTGVSQNPRHKITKRGQNVTFRCDPISEHNRLYWYRQTLGQGPEFLTYFQNEAQLEKSRLLSDRFSAERPKGSFSTLEIQRTEQGDSAMYLCASSPGTGNPGELFFGEGSRLTVL.

The chain is built from TRBV7-7 and TRBJ2-5; D is perhaps TRBD1 (6 bases). V was trimmed by 3 bases and J by 13 bases, leaving 18 bases between them. The CDR3 extends over 13 amino acids. Looked up from germline, CDR1 is SSHAT and CDR2 is FNYEAQ (reference sequence). The CDR3 DNA reads TGTGCCAGCAGCTTTGACACTACAGGGATTCCGTACTTC. Protein sequence: CASSFDTTGIPYF.

The chain joins TRBV28 to TRBJ1-2, with D possibly being TRBD1 (5 bases). Germline lookup yields CDR1 MDHEN and CDR2 SYDVKM. CDR3 length: 14 residues. The V gene lost 2 bases and the J gene lost 8 bases, with 15 bases spanning the gap. CDR3 amino acids: CASSLEQALFGYTF. The CDR3 region has the DNA TGTGCCAGCAGTTTAGAACAGGCCCTTTTCGGCTACACCTTC.

On this clone itself: Other DNA sequences in this specimen translate into the identical CDR3. The chain has TRBV28 and TRBJ2-7, with 12 bases lining up with TRBD2. The germline gives CDR1 MDHEN, CDR2 SYDVKM. V lost 5 bases and J lost 4; bases outside the gene matches: 6. This CDR3 comprises 15 residues. CDR3 residues: CASSPTSGRPYEQYF. In DNA form, the CDR3 reads TGTGCCAGCAGTCCCACTAGCGGGAGGCCGTACGAGCAGTACTTC.

The chain recombines TRBV6-6 with TRBJ1-2; 7 nucleotides align to TRBD1. Losses at the gene ends were 6 bases for V and 8 bases for J; bases not matched to a gene: 6. Germline CDR1 reads MNHNY; CDR2 reads SVGAGI (reference sequence). The CDR3 runs to 12 residues. This CDR3 is CASRSGGFGYTF. In DNA form, the CDR3 reads TGTGCCAGCAGGTCAGGGGGATTCGGCTACACCTTC.

The gene calls are TRBV5-1 and TRBJ2-2; 8 bases agree with TRBD2. This CDR3 comprises 16 residues. Germline V gene sequence: CDR1 SGHRS, CDR2 YFSETQ. Unmatched junction bases numbered 7, after V lost 0 bases and J lost 6 bases. The CDR3 DNA follows: TGCGCCAGCAGCTTGGCGGGACTAGTCGAGGCCGGGGAGCTGTTTTTT. It translates to CASSLAGLVEAGELFF. The full variable domain, its missing parts supplied by reference TRBV5-1 and TRBJ2-2, is KAGVTQTPRYLIKTRGQQVTLSCSPISGHRSVSWYQQTPGQGLQFLFEYFSETQRNKGNFPGRFSGRQFSNSRSEMNVSTLELGDSALYLCASSLAGLVEAGELFFGEGSRLTVL.

The DNA of the CDR3 is TGCGCCAGCAGCTACCAAGCGGAAAGCTCCTACAATGAGCAGTTCTTC. Its translation: CASSYQAESSYNEQFF. V and J are TRBV5-1 and TRBJ2-1, with D perhaps TRBD2 (5 bases). CDR3 length: 16 amino acids. The V gene lost 3 bases and the J gene lost 0 bases, with 13 bases spanning the gap. Germline CDR1 reads SGHRS; CDR2 reads YFSETQ.

This clone was seen a single time. The rearrangement joins TRBV9 to TRBJ2-2, with D unclear. From germline, CDR1 is SGDLS and CDR2 YYNGEE. The CDR3 has 15 amino acids. Trimming removed 0 bases at V and 5 bases at J, with 11 bases between. Here the CDR3 DNA reads TGTGCCAGCAGCGTAGGGCCCCTGGGGACCGGGGAGCTGTTTTTT. This codes for CASSVGPLGTGELFF.

The CDR3 DNA follows: TGTGCCAGCTCACTCACTTTAGCGGGAGGCCCCGGCGGGGAGCTGTTTTTT. This gives the protein CASSLTLAGGPGGELFF. The V call is TRBV18, the J call TRBJ2-2; 10 bases align to TRBD2. The germline V gene encodes CDR1 KGHSH and CDR2 LQKENI. Trimming cost V 4 bases and J 7 bases; bases outside gene matches: 12. The CDR3 length is 17 residues.